This passage covers 11 T cell receptor beta chains from one sample sequenced in a study of OX40 agonist ivuxolimab in advanced cancers. The method was immunoSEQ multiplex PCR; TCRdb's version includes in-frame clones alone and lacks a portion of them. Of approximately 60,000 clones listed, 83% are singletons. The specimen comprised CD4+ or CD8+ T cells sorted from blood, sampled in a trial of the OX40 agonist ivuxolimab. The receptor set was obtained from an adult with an advanced solid tumor such as melanoma, head and neck, liver or kidney cancer.

The rearrangement uses TRBV9 and TRBJ1-3; no definite D call. The CDR3 contains 14 residues. CDR1 is SGDLS and CDR2 is YYNGEE in the germline V gene. Deletions cut 2 bases from V and 1 base from J, with 7 bases between. The CDR3 loop is CASSVLSSGNTIYF. CDR3 DNA sequence: TGTGCCAGCAGCGTTCTTTCGTCTGGAAACACCATATATTTT.

The chain recombines TRBV6-1 with TRBJ2-6, with 10 bases lining up with TRBD2. Germline values: CDR1 MNHNS, CDR2 SASEGT. Losses at the gene ends were 0 bases for V and 2 bases for J; bases not matched to a gene: 10. The CDR3 totals 20 residues. CDR3 nucleotide sequence: TGTGCCAGCAGTGAAGCGCTTCATAGGCTAGCGGGAGCTGGGGCCAACGTCCTGACTTTC. This gives the protein CASSEALHRLAGAGANVLTF.

The DNA for the CDR3 is TGTGCCAGCGCTGGACAGGGGATAACTGGGGCCAACGTCCTGACTTTC. Its protein is CASAGQGITGANVLTF. The V and J genes are TRBV28 and TRBJ2-6; 9 nucleotides line up with TRBD1. After removal of 8 bases from V and 2 bases from J, the junction contained 7 bases not matched to a gene. Germline V gives CDR1 MDHEN, CDR2 SYDVKM. The CDR3 consists of 16 residues.

This clone has more than one count but fewer than ten. The chain's CDR3 is CASSTRTTRNEQFF. The CDR3 coding sequence is TGTGCCAGCAGCACCAGGACAACTCGGAATGAGCAGTTCTTC. The V and J genes are TRBV9 and TRBJ2-1; D is possibly TRBD1 (5 bases). V was clipped by 4 bases and J by 7 bases, with 15 bases between them. Germline loops: CDR1 SGDLS, CDR2 YYNGEE. The CDR3 covers 14 residues.

The CDR3: CAISVGGRITEQFF. The DNA of the CDR3 is TGTGCCATCAGTGTAGGGGGGAGGATCACTGAGCAGTTCTTC. This chain links TRBV10-3 with TRBJ2-1; either TRBD1 or TRBD2 may supply D (6 bases each). The CDR3 loop spans 14 amino acids. V lost 4 bases and J lost 9, with 16 bases in between. Germline assignment: CDR1 ENHRY and CDR2 SYGVKD.

This clone has a single count. This chain joins TRBV9 and TRBJ1-1; 8 bases line up with TRBD1. Germline CDR1 reads SGDLS; CDR2 reads YYNGEE. V gave up 7 bases and J gave up 6 bases; unmatched junction bases: 11. The CDR3 spans 14 residues. DNA of the CDR3: TGTGCCAGCGACAGGGGAATGGATTTAGCTGAAGCTTTCTTT. This translates into CASDRGMDLAEAFF. Based on the CDR3 plus reference TRBV9 and TRBJ1-1, the full variable domain is DSGVTQTPKHLITATGQRVTLRCSPRSGDLSVYWYQQSLDQGLQFLIQYYNGEERAKGNILERFSAQQFPDLHSELNLSSLELGDSALYFCASDRGMDLAEAFFGQGTRLTVV.

This chain's CDR3 is CASSSRGHPQNTGELFF. DNA of the CDR3: TGTGCCAGCAGTTCCAGGGGGCACCCTCAGAACACCGGGGAGCTGTTTTTT. The genes are TRBV27 and TRBJ2-2, with TRBD1 identical over 8 bases. Germline CDR1 reads MNHEY; CDR2 reads SMNVEV (reference sequence). V was pared by 4 bases and J by 1 base, with 8 bases of the junction left unmatched. The CDR3 has 17 residues.

V is TRBV19 and J is TRBJ2-7; TRBD2 might be the D (6 bases). The V end was cut by 3 bases, the J end by 4 bases, with 16 bases between. The CDR3 loop spans 15 amino acids. Germline loops: CDR1 LNHDA, CDR2 SQIVND (reference sequence). Here the CDR3 reads CASSIVSRDFYEQYF. Here the CDR3 DNA reads TGTGCCAGTAGTATTGTTAGCAGGGACTTTTACGAGCAGTACTTC.

This chain joins TRBV28 and TRBJ2-7; TRBD2 agrees at 8 bases. The V segment lost 7 bases and the J segment 2 bases; nucleotides outside the gene matches: 4. CDR1 and CDR2 (germline): MDHEN, SYDVKM. The CDR3 spans 13 residues. The CDR3 loop reads CASTAGGTYEQYF. CDR3 nucleotides: TGTGCCAGCACCGCGGGGGGCACCTACGAGCAGTACTTC.

This chain connects TRBV28 to TRBJ2-3, with D uncertain. Germline lookup yields CDR1 MDHEN and CDR2 SYDVKM. The CDR3 contains 16 residues. Deletions cut 3 bases from V and 2 bases from J, with 15 bases between. The CDR3 loop is CASSFFRIETTDTQYF. The CDR3 region has the DNA TGTGCCAGCAGTTTCTTTCGAATTGAGACCACAGATACGCAGTATTTT.

This clone came up once. The chain recombines TRBV7-9 with TRBJ1-1; tentatively, D is TRBD1 (6 bases). CDR3 length: 14 amino acids. Trimming took 4 bases from V and 1 from J, leaving 10 bases between them. Germline CDR1 reads SEHNR; CDR2 reads FQNEAQ (reference sequence). CDR3 DNA: TGTGCCAGCAGCTCCGAACAGGGGAACACTGAAGCTTTCTTT. This encodes CASSSEQGNTEAFF.